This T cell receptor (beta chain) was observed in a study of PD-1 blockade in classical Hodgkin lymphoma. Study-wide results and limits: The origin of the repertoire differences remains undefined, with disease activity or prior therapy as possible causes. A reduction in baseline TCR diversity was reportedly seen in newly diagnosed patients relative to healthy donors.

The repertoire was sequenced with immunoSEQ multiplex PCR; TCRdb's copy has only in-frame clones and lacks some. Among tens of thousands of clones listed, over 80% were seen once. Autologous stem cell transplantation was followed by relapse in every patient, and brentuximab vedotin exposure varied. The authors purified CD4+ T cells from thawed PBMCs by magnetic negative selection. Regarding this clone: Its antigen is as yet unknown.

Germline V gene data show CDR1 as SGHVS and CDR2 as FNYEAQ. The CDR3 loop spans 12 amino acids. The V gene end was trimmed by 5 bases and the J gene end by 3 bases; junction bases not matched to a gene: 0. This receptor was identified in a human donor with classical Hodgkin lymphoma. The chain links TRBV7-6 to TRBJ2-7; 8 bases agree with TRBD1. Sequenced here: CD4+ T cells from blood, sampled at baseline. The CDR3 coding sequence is TGTGCCAGCAGCGGACAGGGCTACGAGCAGTACTTC. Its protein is CASSGQGYEQYF. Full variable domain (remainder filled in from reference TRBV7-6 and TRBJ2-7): GAGVSQSPRYKVTKRGQDVALRCDPISGHVSLYWYRQALGQGPEFLTYFNYEAQQDKSGLPNDRFSAERPEGSISTLTIQRTEQRDSAMYRCASSGQGYEQYFGPGTRLTVT.